This T cell receptor beta chain was recovered during a study of blood T cell repertoires in COVID-19. Study processing details: Using reference gene primer amplification, nucleated cell counts were estimated. Libraries were prepared by immunoSEQ multiplex PCR; TCRdb keeps only in-frame clonotypes and omits some of them. The V and J calls and clone size are taken from that table; D and trimming were inferred from the DNA. The table has about 12,000 clones, almost 85% seen once; the top ten hold around 40%. V was pared by 2 bases and J by 4 bases, with 5 bases between. CDR1 is SGHAT, CDR2 FQNNGV, per germline. The CDR3 loop spans 12 amino acids.

The chain combines TRBV11-2 with TRBJ1-2, with D unresolved. Sequencing was performed on peripheral blood. The sequence was collected from an elderly man with acute or convalescent COVID-19. Here the CDR3 DNA reads TGTGCCAGCAGCTTAATCTTCTATGGCTACACCTTC. Its protein is CASSLIFYGYTF.